This TCR beta chain was obtained from a study of cytomegalovirus exposure and HLA in healthy donors. The CDR3 contains 18 residues. The V and J ends lost 3 bases and 0 bases, in that order; junction bases with no gene match: 11. CDR1 is MGHRA, CDR2 YSYEKL, per germline. This clone was found a few times. Its target is unknown. PCR employed 60 Vbeta and 13 Jbeta primers. Measured with immunoSEQ multiplex PCR; TCRdb has only the in-frame clones, and not every one. Of some 180,000 clones listed, around 77% are singletons. Findings and limits, study-wide: Several of the most significant clusters appeared linked to common viral pathogens, based on a later analysis. For most TCR sequences rarity was the rule, although some public TCRs occurred in many donors.

Those who donated were healthy bone marrow donors. J is TRBJ2-4 and V is TRBV4-1, with 7 bases matching TRBD1. This TCR derives from a man aged 30 to 39 in good health and CMV-seronegative. Sequencing was done on a sample of PBMCs. This chain's CDR3 is CASSQTRDRLLAKNIQYF. The CDR3 nucleotides are TGCGCCAGCAGCCAGACCCGGGACAGACTGCTAGCCAAAAACATTCAGTACTTC.